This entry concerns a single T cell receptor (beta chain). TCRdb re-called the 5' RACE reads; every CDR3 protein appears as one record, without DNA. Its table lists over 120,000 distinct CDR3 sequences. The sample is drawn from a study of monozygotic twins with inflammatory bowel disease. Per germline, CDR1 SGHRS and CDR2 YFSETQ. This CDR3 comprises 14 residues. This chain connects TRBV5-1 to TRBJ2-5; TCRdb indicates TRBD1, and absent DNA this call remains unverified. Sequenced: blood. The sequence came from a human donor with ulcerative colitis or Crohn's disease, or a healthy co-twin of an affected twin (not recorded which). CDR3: CASSPRDPQETQYF.